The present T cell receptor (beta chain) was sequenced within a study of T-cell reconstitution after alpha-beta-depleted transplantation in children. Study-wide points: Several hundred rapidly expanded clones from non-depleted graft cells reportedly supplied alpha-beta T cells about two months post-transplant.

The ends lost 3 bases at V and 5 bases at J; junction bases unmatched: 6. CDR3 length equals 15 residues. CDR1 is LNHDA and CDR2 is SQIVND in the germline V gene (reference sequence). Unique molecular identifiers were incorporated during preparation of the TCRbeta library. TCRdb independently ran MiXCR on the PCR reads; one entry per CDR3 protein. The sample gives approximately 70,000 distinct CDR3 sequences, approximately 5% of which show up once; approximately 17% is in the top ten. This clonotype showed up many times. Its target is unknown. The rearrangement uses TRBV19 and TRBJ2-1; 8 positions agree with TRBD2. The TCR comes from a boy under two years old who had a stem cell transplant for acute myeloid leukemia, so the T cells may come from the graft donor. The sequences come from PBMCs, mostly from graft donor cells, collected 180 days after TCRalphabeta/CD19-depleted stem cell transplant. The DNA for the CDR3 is TGTGCCAGTAGTATTGGCGGGGGGAAAAACAATGAGCAGTTCTTC. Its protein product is CASSIGGGKNNEQFF. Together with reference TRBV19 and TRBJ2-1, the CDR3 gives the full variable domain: DGGITQSPKYLFRKEGQNVTLSCEQNLNHDAMYWYRQDPGQGLRLIYYSQIVNDFQKGDIAEGYSVSREKKESFPLTVTSAQKNPTAFYLCASSIGGGKNNEQFFGPGTRLTVL.